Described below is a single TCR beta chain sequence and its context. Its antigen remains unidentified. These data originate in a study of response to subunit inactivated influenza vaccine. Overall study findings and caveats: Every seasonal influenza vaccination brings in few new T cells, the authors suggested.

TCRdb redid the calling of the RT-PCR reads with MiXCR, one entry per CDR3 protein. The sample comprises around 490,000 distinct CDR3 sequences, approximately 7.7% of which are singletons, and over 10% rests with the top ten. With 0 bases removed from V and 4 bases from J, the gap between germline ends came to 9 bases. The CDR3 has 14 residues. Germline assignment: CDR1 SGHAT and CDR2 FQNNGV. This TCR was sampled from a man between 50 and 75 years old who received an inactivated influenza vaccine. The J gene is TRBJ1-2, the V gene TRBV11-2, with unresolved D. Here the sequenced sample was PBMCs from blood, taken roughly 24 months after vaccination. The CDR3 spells CASSLDPLSYGYTF. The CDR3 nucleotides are TGTGCCAGCAGCTTAGATCCTTTAAGCTATGGCTACACCTTC.